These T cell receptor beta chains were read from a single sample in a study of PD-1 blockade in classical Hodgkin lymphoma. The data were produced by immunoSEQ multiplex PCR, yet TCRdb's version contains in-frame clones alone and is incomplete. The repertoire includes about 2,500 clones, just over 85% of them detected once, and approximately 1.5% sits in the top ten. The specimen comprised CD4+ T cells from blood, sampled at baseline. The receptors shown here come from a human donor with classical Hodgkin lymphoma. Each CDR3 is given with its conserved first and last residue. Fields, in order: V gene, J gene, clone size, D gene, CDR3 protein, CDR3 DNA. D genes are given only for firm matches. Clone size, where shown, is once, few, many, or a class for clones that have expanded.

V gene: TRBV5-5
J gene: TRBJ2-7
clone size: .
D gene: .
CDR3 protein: CASRKPGTFAYEQYF
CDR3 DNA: TGTGCCAGCAGAAAACCCGGGACGTTCGCCTACGAGCAGTACTTC

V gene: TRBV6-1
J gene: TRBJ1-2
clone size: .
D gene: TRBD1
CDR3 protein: CASSDVRQGHYGYTF
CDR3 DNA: TGTGCCAGCAGTGATGTTAGACAGGGCCACTATGGCTACACCTTC

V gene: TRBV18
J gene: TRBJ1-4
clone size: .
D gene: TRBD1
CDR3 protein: CASSPMTGGSNEKLFF
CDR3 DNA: TGTGCCAGCTCACCAATGACAGGGGGCTCTAATGAAAAACTGTTTTTT

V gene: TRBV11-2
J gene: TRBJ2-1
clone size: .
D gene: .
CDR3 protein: CASSRSNEQFF
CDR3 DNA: TGTGCCAGCAGCCGCAGCAATGAGCAGTTCTTC

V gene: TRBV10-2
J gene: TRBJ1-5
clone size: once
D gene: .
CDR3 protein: CASSEGGQPQHF
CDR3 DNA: TGCGCCAGCAGTGAAGGAGGACAGCCCCAGCATTTT

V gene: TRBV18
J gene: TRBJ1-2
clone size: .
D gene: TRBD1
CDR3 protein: CASSPPVQGRRNYGYTF
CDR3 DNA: TGTGCCAGCTCACCCCCCGTACAGGGGAGGAGGAACTATGGCTACACCTTC

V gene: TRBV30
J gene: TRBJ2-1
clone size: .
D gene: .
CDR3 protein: CAWSPPVDNEQFF
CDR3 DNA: TGTGCCTGGAGTCCCCCGGTGGACAATGAGCAGTTCTTC

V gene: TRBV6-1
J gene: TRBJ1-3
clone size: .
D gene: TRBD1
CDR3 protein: CASNGQVFSGNTIYF
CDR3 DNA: TGTGCCAGCAACGGACAGGTATTCTCTGGAAACACCATATATTTT